One and the same sample provided the 28 T cell receptor beta chains below, sequenced in a study of regulatory T cells in long-lasting Graves disease. Combining iRepertoire HTBI primers with Arm-PCR of CDR3 regions, the authors built TCR beta libraries. TCRdb processed the multiplex PCR reads anew with MiXCR; each CDR3 protein has one entry. Seen here are about 470,000 distinct CDR3 sequences, 14% to 15% observed once, and the top ten hold approximately 15%. The time point was: newly diagnosed GD, antithyroid drugs for less than 3 months. Following extraction of RNA from PBMCs, that RNA was used to make the TCR library. These same data were also listed under a study on T cells in Graves' hyperthyroidism and ophthalmopathy.

Sample: peripheral blood mononuclear cells (PBMCs), taken at new diagnosis, from a patient treated with antithyroid drugs. These receptor sequences come from a woman in her 30s with Graves disease.

This clonotype was recorded at least ten times. The chain joins TRBV3-1 to TRBJ2-1; no clear D. V dropped 5 bases and J dropped 8 bases, with 10 bases sitting between them. The CDR3 length is 12 residues. In germline, CDR1 is LGHDT, CDR2 YNNKEL (reference sequence). The CDR3 loop is CASSKTAHEQFF. CDR3 nucleotides: TGTGCCAGCAGCAAAACAGCGCATGAGCAGTTCTTC.

This CDR3 is CASSTPGQFPYEQYF. Here the CDR3 DNA reads TGTGCCAGCAGCACCCCGGGGCAGTTCCCCTACGAGCAGTACTTC. The chain combines TRBV13 with TRBJ2-7; D is perhaps TRBD1 or TRBD2 (5 bases each). Germline CDR1 PRHDT, CDR2 FYEKMQ (reference sequence). V was cut by 5 bases and J by 2 bases, with 16 bases left in between. This CDR3 has 15 residues.

This clonotype was detected ten times or more. The chain carries TRBV6-1 and TRBJ2-1; tentative D call: TRBD2 (6 bases). The CDR3 is 11 residues long. CDR1 MNHNS and CDR2 SASEGT come from the germline V gene. Trimming removed 4 bases from V and 8 bases from J, with 6 bases in between. The CDR3 bases are TGTGCCAGCAGTGCGGGGGATGAGCAGTTCTTC. Translation: CASSAGDEQFF.

This clonotype was observed a few times. The chain combines TRBV9 with TRBJ2-5; D is uncertain. The germline gives CDR1 SGDLS, CDR2 YYNGEE. The CDR3 runs 13 residues. Trimming took off 3 bases at V and 1 base at J, with 7 bases between the two ends. The CDR3 DNA reads as TGTGCCAGCAGCGGACCCTCCCAAGAGACCCAGTACTTC. Its translation: CASSGPSQETQYF.

This clonotype came up a few times. The rearrangement links TRBV6-2 or TRBV6-3 to TRBJ2-1; the D is unclear. The V end was cut by 2 bases, the J end by 9 bases, with 11 bases between. This CDR3 region has 13 residues. The germline V gene encodes CDR1 MNHEY and CDR2 SVGEGT. In nucleotides, the CDR3 is TGTGCCAGCAGTTACAAGGGTTGGGGTGAGCAGTTCTTC. Amino acid sequence: CASSYKGWGEQFF.

In its sample, this clonotype was seen many times. The rearrangement links TRBV5-6 to TRBJ2-2; D is possibly TRBD2 (5 bases). V lost 6 bases to trimming and J lost 4 bases, with 10 bases between them. This CDR3 contains 13 residues. Germline assignment: CDR1 SGHDT and CDR2 YYEEEE. The CDR3 DNA reads as TGTGCCAGCACCGGGATCGGCACCGGGGAGCTGTTTTTT. This sequence encodes CASTGIGTGELFF.

This clonotype was seen many times. The chain recombines TRBV30 with TRBJ2-4; perhaps TRBD1 as D (6 bases). This CDR3 is 15 amino acids long. CDR1 and CDR2 from the germline V gene are GTSNPN and SVGIG (reference sequence). V gave up 0 bases and J gave up 0 bases, with 9 bases separating them. CDR3 nucleotide sequence: TGTGCCTGGAGTGTAGGGGGTCTAGCCAAAAACATTCAGTACTTC. Its protein product is CAWSVGGLAKNIQYF.

This clonotype was counted between two and nine times. The V call is TRBV20-1, the J call TRBJ1-2; D perhaps matches TRBD1 (5 bases). The germline CDR1 and CDR2 sequences are DFQATT and SNEGSKA (reference sequence). CDR3 length equals 12 residues. V was pared by 3 bases and J by 11 bases, with 16 bases between. The CDR3 DNA reads as TGCAGTGCTAGGTCGCGGTCACAGGAATACACCTTC. Translated: CSARSRSQEYTF.

This clonotype was counted between two and nine times. V usage is TRBV7-9 and J usage is TRBJ2-3; 10 bases line up with TRBD2. V trimming: 5 bases; J trimming: 5 bases; junction bases outside the gene matches: 16. The CDR3 is 18 amino acids. Germline V CDR1 and CDR2: SEHNR, FQNEAQ (reference sequence). The CDR3 reads CASSPVGNLAGVLDTQYF. CDR3 nucleotides: TGTGCCAGCAGCCCAGTCGGAAATCTAGCGGGAGTCTTAGATACGCAGTATTTT.

The chain links TRBV12-3 or TRBV12-4 to TRBJ1-4; 8 bases align to TRBD1. The CDR3 extends over 19 amino acids. With V trimmed by 2 bases and J by 3 bases, 14 bases remained unmatched. CDR3 nucleotide sequence: TGTGCCAGCAGTTTATCCATCGGACAGGGAGGAAGCGCTAATGAAAAACTGTTTTTT. Protein product: CASSLSIGQGGSANEKLFF.

This clonotype was seen a handful of times. The V and J genes are TRBV11-3 and TRBJ2-1; perhaps TRBD1 as D (6 bases). The CDR3 extends over 17 amino acids. Per germline, CDR1 SGHNT and CDR2 YENEEA. Trimming shortened V by 3 bases and J by 1 base, and 16 bases separated the two germline ends. The DNA for the CDR3 is TGTGCCAGCAGCTTCAGGGGAACCTCCCTATCCTACAATGAGCAGTTCTTC. Translation gives CASSFRGTSLSYNEQFF.

This chain uses TRBV11-2 with TRBJ2-5, with D possibly matching TRBD1 (7 bases). CDR3 size: 16 residues. Germline CDR1 and CDR2: SGHAT and FQNNGV. The V and J ends lost 2 bases and 2 bases respectively, with 15 bases between them. DNA of the CDR3: TGTGCCAGCAGCTTATGGGGGGCAGGGGGACAAGAGACCCAGTACTTC. This codes for CASSLWGAGGQETQYF. Based on the CDR3 plus reference TRBV11-2 and TRBJ2-5, the full variable domain is EAGVAQSPRYKIIEKRQSVAFWCNPISGHATLYWYQQILGQGPKLLIQFQNNGVVDDSQLPKDRFSAERLKGVDSTLKIQPAKLEDSAVYLCASSLWGAGGQETQYFGPGTRLLVL.

V usage is TRBV7-8 and J usage is TRBJ2-5; no reliable D call. The CDR3 consists of 16 residues. Trimming took off 3 bases at V and 2 bases at J, with 16 bases between the two ends. CDR1 and CDR2 (germline): SGHVS, FQNEAQ. This CDR3 reads CASSFHGRRNQETQYF. Written as DNA, the CDR3 is TGTGCCAGCAGCTTCCACGGGCGACGGAATCAAGAGACCCAGTACTTC.

The chain has TRBV2 and TRBJ2-5; TRBD2 aligns across 12 bases. This CDR3 region has 16 residues. CDR1 and CDR2 (germline): SNHLY, FYNNEI. The trim removed 3 bases at V and 2 bases at J, leaving 4 bases unmatched. CDR3 loop: CASSERLAGGQETQYF. As DNA, the CDR3 is TGTGCCAGCAGTGAGCGGCTAGCGGGAGGGCAAGAGACCCAGTACTTC.

This clonotype was counted only a few times. The J gene is TRBJ1-2, the V gene TRBV2; D unclear. The CDR3 totals 17 residues. V lost 7 bases and J 1 base, leaving 22 bases between the germline ends. Germline V gene lookup returns CDR1 SNHLY and CDR2 FYNNEI. CDR3: CASTPGRFLSFNYGYTF. DNA for the CDR3: TGTGCCAGCACCCCGGGGAGGTTCCTCTCATTTAACTATGGCTACACCTTC.

This clonotype was recorded at least ten times. The CDR3 here is CASSRERGTDTQYF. DNA for the CDR3: TGTGCCAGCAGTCGGGAGAGAGGCACAGATACGCAGTATTTT. The gene calls are TRBV6-1 and TRBJ2-3; D perhaps matches TRBD2 (6 bases). CDR3 length equals 14 residues. V was trimmed by 5 bases and J by 1 base, leaving 10 bases between them. CDR1 is MNHNS, CDR2 SASEGT, per germline.

This clonotype has more than one count but fewer than ten. V usage is TRBV4-1 and J usage is TRBJ2-1; no clear D gene. The CDR3 contains 13 residues. Germline CDR1 reads MGHRA; CDR2 reads YSYEKL. The V gene lost 2 bases and the J gene lost 7 bases, with 9 bases spanning the gap. For the CDR3, the DNA is TGCGCCAGCAGCCAACAAATGGGAAATGAGCAGTTCTTC. Protein product: CASSQQMGNEQFF.

This clonotype has more than one count but fewer than ten. The J gene is TRBJ1-4, the V gene TRBV6-1, with TRBD1 as a possible D gene (6 bases). The CDR3 runs 12 residues. The V end was cut by 7 bases, the J end by 7 bases, with 10 bases between. Germline CDR1 is MNHNS and CDR2 is SASEGT. CDR3 sequence reads: CASKDSTEKLFF. CDR3 DNA: TGTGCCAGCAAGGACAGTACTGAAAAACTGTTTTTT.

This clonotype was counted ten times or more. The rearrangement links TRBV12-3 or TRBV12-4 to TRBJ2-1; D might be TRBD1 (7 bases). V was clipped by 7 bases and J by 2 bases, with 15 bases between them. The CDR3 loop spans 15 amino acids. Here the CDR3 reads CASNAAGGTYNEQFF. DNA for the CDR3: TGTGCCAGCAACGCCGCAGGGGGGACCTACAATGAGCAGTTCTTC.

The table lists this clonotype with a few counts. CDR3 sequence (DNA): TGTGCCAGCAGCTTATGGGGACCCGACGAGCAGTTCTTC. Protein product: CASSLWGPDEQFF. The chain carries TRBV7-3 and TRBJ2-1; tentatively, D is TRBD1 or TRBD2 (5 bases each). V was pared by 2 bases and J by 10 bases, with 12 bases between. Per the germline V gene, CDR1 is SGHTA and CDR2 is FQGTGA. The CDR3 is 13 amino acids.

About this clonotype: It differs at one base from a far larger clone, so likely a read error. CDR3 DNA sequence: TGCAGTGCCTTTTGGGCGGGCCCGAGCGATGAGCAGTACTTC. It translates to CSAFWAGPSDEQYF. The J gene is TRBJ2-7, the V gene TRBV20-1; the D gene is possibly TRBD2 (5 bases). CDR1 DFQATT and CDR2 SNEGSKA come from the germline V gene (reference sequence). The CDR3 is made up of 14 amino acids. Trimming removed 6 bases from V and 7 bases from J, with 22 bases in between.

This clonotype was counted many times. The chain is built from TRBV29-1 and TRBJ1-1; a possible D gene is TRBD1 (5 bases). Germline values: CDR1 SQVTM, CDR2 ANQGSEA. Trimming pared 7 bases from V and 7 bases from J, leaving 13 bases between. There are 11 residues in the CDR3. CDR3 DNA sequence: TGCAGCGAGGGGCTGGTCGGTGAAGCTTTCTTT. Its protein product is CSEGLVGEAFF.

The chain uses TRBV6-2 or TRBV6-3 and TRBJ1-6; D not certain. CDR1 and CDR2 (germline): MNHEY, SVGEGT. The CDR3 loop spans 16 amino acids. The germline V and J ends were trimmed by 2 bases and 0 bases, with 8 bases remaining between them. The DNA for the CDR3 is TGTGCCAGCAGTTACGCCCAGAGCTCCTATAATTCACCCCTCCACTTT. Encoded protein: CASSYAQSSYNSPLHF.

This clonotype was picked up one time. The chain carries TRBV25-1 and TRBJ1-1; D unclear. The CDR3 sequence is 14 residues long. Per germline, CDR1 MGHDK and CDR2 SYGVNS. Trimming left V 7 bases short and J 6 bases short, with 18 bases between. The CDR3 here is CASMNAEESAEAFF. In nucleotides, the CDR3 is TGTGCCAGCATGAACGCGGAGGAATCCGCTGAAGCTTTCTTT.

This clonotype was observed a few times. The V and J genes are TRBV4-1 and TRBJ2-3; D gene ambiguous. The end of the DNA is better explained by TRBJ2-7, so the J call may be wrong. There are 14 residues in the CDR3. Germline loops: CDR1 MGHRA, CDR2 YSYEKL. CDR3 sequence reads: CASSQRQETDEQYF. CDR3 nucleotides: TGCGCCAGCAGCCAGAGGCAGGAGACGGACGAGCAGTACTTC.

This clonotype occurred a few times. The chain carries TRBV19 and TRBJ1-6, with TRBD1 matching over 7 bases. Trimming took 6 bases from V and 10 from J; bases not matched to a gene: 12. The germline gives CDR1 LNHDA, CDR2 SQIVND (reference sequence). This CDR3 is built from 15 residues. CDR3 residues: CASRTLTGRNSPLHF. The CDR3 DNA reads TGTGCCAGTAGGACCCTGACAGGGAGGAACTCACCCCTCCACTTT.

This clonotype was recorded a few times. The chain has TRBV15 and TRBJ2-1; 7 nucleotides align to TRBD1. The CDR3 covers 14 residues. Germline CDR1 and CDR2: LNHNV and YYDKDF (reference sequence). With V trimmed by 3 bases and J by 7 bases, 6 bases remained unmatched. Here the CDR3 reads CATSSEGTVNEQFF. CDR3 DNA sequence: TGTGCCACCAGCAGCGAAGGGACAGTTAATGAGCAGTTCTTC.

Many counts were recorded for this clonotype. This chain joins TRBV10-3 and TRBJ2-1, with a tentative D call TRBD1 (5 bases). Germline values: CDR1 ENHRY, CDR2 SYGVKD. This CDR3 has 15 amino acids. The ends were cut back, 10 bases at V and 1 base at J, with 17 bases in the middle. CDR3 sequence: CATTDSLGSYNEQFF. CDR3 in DNA: TGTGCCACCACCGACAGCTTAGGATCCTACAATGAGCAGTTCTTC.